Listed here are 21 T cell receptor beta chains from one sample, sequenced in a study of OX40 agonist ivuxolimab in advanced cancers. TCRdb's copy holds only in-frame clones and misses some; the assay was immunoSEQ multiplex PCR. The profile shows more than 60,000 clones, roughly nine tenths of them singletons. The sequenced sample was CD4+ or CD8+ T cells sorted from blood, obtained in a trial of the OX40 agonist ivuxolimab. These receptors were obtained from an adult with an advanced solid tumor such as melanoma, head and neck, liver or kidney cancer.

J is TRBJ2-1 and V is TRBV18; weak D call: TRBD2 (6 bases). CDR1 is KGHSH and CDR2 is LQKENI in the germline V gene. This CDR3 spans 13 amino acids. Deletions cut 1 base from V and 9 bases from J, with 10 bases between. The CDR3 DNA sequence: TGTGCCAGCTCACCACGCAACGGGGGTGAGCAGTTCTTC. Translation gives CASSPRNGGEQFF.

The chain is built from TRBV19 and TRBJ2-1; D is unresolved. Trimming took 3 bases from V and 6 from J, leaving 9 bases between them. Germline CDR1 reads LNHDA; CDR2 reads SQIVND (reference sequence). The CDR3 is made up of 13 amino acids. CDR3 DNA: TGTGCCAGTAGTATTTCCCCCATCAATGAGCAGTTCTTC. It codes for CASSISPINEQFF.

A few counts support this clone. This sample also contains other DNA sequences that code for the same CDR3. This rearrangement joins TRBV9 to TRBJ1-1; D is possibly TRBD1 (5 bases). CDR1 and CDR2 (germline): SGDLS, YYNGEE. V was clipped by 1 base and J by 1 base, with 5 bases between them. The CDR3 length is 13 residues. CDR3 coding DNA: TGTGCCAGCAGCGTACAGGGGAACACTGAAGCTTTCTTT. It translates to CASSVQGNTEAFF.

The genes are TRBV11-3 and TRBJ1-3; no reliable D call. This CDR3 comprises 16 residues. From germline, CDR1 is SGHNT and CDR2 YENEEA. Trimming shortened V by 1 base and J by 0 bases, and 10 bases separated the two germline ends. CDR3 sequence reads: CASSLGLGPSGNTIYF. CDR3 coding DNA: TGTGCCAGCAGCTTAGGACTGGGTCCCTCTGGAAACACCATATATTTT.

The rearrangement links TRBV29-1 to TRBJ2-5, with D perhaps matching TRBD1 (6 bases). V lost 5 bases and J lost 7, with 17 bases in between. Germline CDR1 is SQVTM and CDR2 is ANQGSEA. The CDR3 runs to 13 residues. The DNA for the CDR3 is TGCAGCGTTTGGGACATCGTAATATCGACCCAGTACTTC. Its protein product is CSVWDIVISTQYF.

The chain links TRBV19 to TRBJ2-7; the match to TRBD2 covers 8 bases. Looked up from germline, CDR1 is LNHDA and CDR2 is SQIVND (reference sequence). The V and J ends lost 5 bases and 1 base, in that order; junction bases with no gene match: 4. The CDR3 consists of 14 residues. The CDR3 is CASSREGLSYEQYF. In nucleotides, the CDR3 is TGTGCCAGTAGTCGGGAGGGTCTTTCCTACGAGCAGTACTTC.

V gene TRBV10-3 combines with J gene TRBJ1-4; D might be TRBD1 (6 bases). V was clipped by 2 bases and J by 8 bases, with 15 bases between them. The germline V gene has CDR1 ENHRY and CDR2 SYGVKD. This CDR3 comprises 15 residues. The CDR3 DNA reads as TGTGCCATCAGTGAGGGGGGCAGGGCCCCCGAAAAACTGTTTTTT. This codes for CAISEGGRAPEKLFF.

This clone was counted once. This chain connects TRBV5-4 to TRBJ1-5, with TRBD1 as a possible D gene (6 bases). V lost 4 bases and J lost 5, with 16 bases in between. This CDR3 spans 15 amino acids. The V gene's germline CDR1 is SGHNT and CDR2 YYREEE (reference sequence). In nucleotides, the CDR3 is TGTGCCAGCAGCGGAACGGACAGAAACCATCAGCCCCAGCATTTT. This sequence encodes CASSGTDRNHQPQHF.

The rearrangement links TRBV7-2 to TRBJ2-7, with unresolved D. The CDR3 has 16 residues. The germline V gene has CDR1 SGHTA and CDR2 FQGNSA. V lost 1 base, J lost 1 base, and 14 bases lay in between. The CDR3 spells CASSLGTAFGSYEQYF. DNA of the CDR3: TGTGCCAGCAGCTTAGGTACCGCCTTTGGTTCCTACGAGCAGTACTTC.

The chain employs TRBV7-3 and TRBJ2-5; D might be TRBD1 (6 bases). The V gene's germline CDR1 is SGHTA and CDR2 FQGTGA. V dropped 4 bases and J dropped 2 bases, with 8 bases sitting between them. This CDR3 is built from 13 residues. The CDR3 is CASSSDRQETQYF. CDR3 sequence (DNA): TGTGCCAGCAGCTCGGACAGACAAGAGACCCAGTACTTC. The variable domain in full, with the rest retrieved from reference TRBV7-3 and TRBJ2-5, is GAGVSQTPSNKVTEKGKYVELRCDPISGHTALYWYRQSLGQGPEFLIYFQGTGAADDSGLPNDRFFAVRPEGSVSTLKIQRTERGDSAVYLCASSSDRQETQYFGPGTRLLVL.

This clone was found once. The chain employs TRBV18 and TRBJ2-7, with 7 bases aligning to TRBD1. The CDR3 length is 17 residues. With V trimmed by 2 bases and J by 5 bases, 15 bases remained unmatched. Germline loops: CDR1 KGHSH, CDR2 LQKENI. The chain's CDR3 is CASSPVPGTAGSNEQYF. The CDR3 DNA reads as TGTGCCAGCTCACCAGTCCCAGGGACAGCAGGATCGAACGAGCAGTACTTC.

The V and J genes are TRBV18 and TRBJ2-1; 12 bases line up with TRBD2. The V segment lost 2 bases and the J segment 0 bases; nucleotides outside the gene matches: 11. There are 20 residues in the CDR3. The germline gives CDR1 KGHSH, CDR2 LQKENI. The DNA for the CDR3 is TGTGCCAGCTCACCATTTTCCCCTAGCGGGAGGGTAAGCTCCTACAATGAGCAGTTCTTC. Its translation: CASSPFSPSGRVSSYNEQFF.

V and J are TRBV6-1 and TRBJ1-2; the match to TRBD1 covers 8 bases. V lost 6 bases, J lost 2 bases, and 8 bases stayed unmatched. The CDR3 runs 15 residues. Germline CDR1 MNHNS, CDR2 SASEGT. The CDR3 nucleotides read TGTGCCAGCAGAGCCACCGGGACAGGCAACTATGGCTACACCTTC. Encoded protein: CASRATGTGNYGYTF.

V usage is TRBV28 and J usage is TRBJ2-1; 10 bases are shared with TRBD1. This CDR3 region has 15 residues. With 5 bases clipped from V and 9 bases from J, the junction kept 10 bases outside the gene matches. Germline assignment: CDR1 MDHEN and CDR2 SYDVKM. The CDR3 sequence is CASSTRQGARIEQFF. The DNA for the CDR3 is TGTGCCAGCAGTACTCGACAGGGGGCGCGGATTGAGCAGTTCTTC.

This sequence joins TRBV29-1 and TRBJ2-1; 12 nucleotides agree with TRBD1. Looked up from germline, CDR1 is SQVTM and CDR2 is ANQGSEA. The CDR3 is made up of 13 amino acids. V shed 7 bases and J 9 bases; nucleotides not matched to a gene: 7. The CDR3 coding sequence is TGCAGCGCAGCCGGGACAGGGGGCGGTGAGCAGTTCTTC. Translating gives CSAAGTGGGEQFF.

The V call is TRBV30, the J call TRBJ1-4; D not resolved. Trimming removed 0 bases at V and 5 bases at J, with 1 base between. The CDR3 length is 11 residues. Germline CDR1 and CDR2: GTSNPN and SVGIG (reference sequence). The DNA of the CDR3 is TGTGCCTGGAGTGTGAATGAAAAACTGTTTTTT. This encodes CAWSVNEKLFF.

This clone was seen a single time. Other DNA sequences in the sample encode the same CDR3. The genes are TRBV18 and TRBJ2-7; D gene unclear. The CDR3 contains 12 residues. The germline gives CDR1 KGHSH, CDR2 LQKENI. V dropped 3 bases and J dropped 0 bases, with 3 bases sitting between them. The CDR3 region has the DNA TGTGCCAGCTCACCGAGCTCCTACGAGCAGTACTTC. Its protein is CASSPSSYEQYF.

The genes are TRBV4-2 and TRBJ2-3; 10 positions agree with TRBD2. The CDR3 length is 16 residues. Germline V lookup: CDR1 LGHNA, CDR2 YNFKEQ. Trimming removed 4 bases from V and 2 bases from J; junction bases left unmatched: 6. CDR3 nucleotides: TGTGCCAGCAGCCTAGAGCGGGGGGGGTACACAGATACGCAGTATTTT. This sequence encodes CASSLERGGYTDTQYF.

This chain joins TRBV5-4 and TRBJ2-2, with 15 bases aligning to TRBD2. CDR3 size: 16 residues. The germline CDR1 and CDR2 sequences are SGHNT and YYREEE (reference sequence). The trim removed 5 bases at V and 7 bases at J, leaving 6 bases unmatched. CDR3 nucleotides: TGTGCCAGCAGTTCAGGACTAGCGGGGGGGAACGGGGAGCTGTTTTTT. Translating gives CASSSGLAGGNGELFF.

The chain joins TRBV10-1 to TRBJ2-1, with 7 bases that match TRBD1. J lost 4 bases, V lost 10 bases, and 4 bases had no gene match. The CDR3 sequence is 12 residues long. Per germline, CDR1 WNHNN and CDR2 SYGVQD (reference sequence). CDR3 in amino acids: CATSDRYNEQFF. The CDR3 coding sequence is TGCGCCACCTCGGACAGGTACAATGAGCAGTTCTTC.

This chain links TRBV5-1 with TRBJ1-6; D is unclear. CDR1 is SGHRS, CDR2 YFSETQ, per germline. The CDR3 length is 16 residues. Trimming shortened V by 0 bases and J by 4 bases, and 11 bases separated the two germline ends. The CDR3 spells CASSLVVGRYNSPLHF. The CDR3 DNA reads TGCGCCAGCAGCTTGGTGGTTGGTCGGTATAATTCACCCCTCCACTTT.